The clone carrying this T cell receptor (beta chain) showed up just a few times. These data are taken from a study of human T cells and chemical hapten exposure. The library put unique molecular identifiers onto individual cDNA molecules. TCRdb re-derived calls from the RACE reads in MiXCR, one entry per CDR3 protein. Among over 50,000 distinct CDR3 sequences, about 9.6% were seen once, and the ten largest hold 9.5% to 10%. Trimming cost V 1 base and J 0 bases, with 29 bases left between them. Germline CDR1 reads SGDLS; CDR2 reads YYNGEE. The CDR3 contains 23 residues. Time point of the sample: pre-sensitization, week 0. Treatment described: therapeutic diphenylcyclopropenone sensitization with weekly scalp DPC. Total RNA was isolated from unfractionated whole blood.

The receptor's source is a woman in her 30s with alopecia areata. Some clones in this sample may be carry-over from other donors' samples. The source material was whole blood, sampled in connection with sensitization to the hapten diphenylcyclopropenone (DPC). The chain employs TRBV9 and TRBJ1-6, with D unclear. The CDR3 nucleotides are TGTGCCAGCAGCGTAAATCGAATGTCCGGCGGGGATCTCCTTCACTCCTATAATTCACCCCTCCACTTT. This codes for CASSVNRMSGGDLLHSYNSPLHF.